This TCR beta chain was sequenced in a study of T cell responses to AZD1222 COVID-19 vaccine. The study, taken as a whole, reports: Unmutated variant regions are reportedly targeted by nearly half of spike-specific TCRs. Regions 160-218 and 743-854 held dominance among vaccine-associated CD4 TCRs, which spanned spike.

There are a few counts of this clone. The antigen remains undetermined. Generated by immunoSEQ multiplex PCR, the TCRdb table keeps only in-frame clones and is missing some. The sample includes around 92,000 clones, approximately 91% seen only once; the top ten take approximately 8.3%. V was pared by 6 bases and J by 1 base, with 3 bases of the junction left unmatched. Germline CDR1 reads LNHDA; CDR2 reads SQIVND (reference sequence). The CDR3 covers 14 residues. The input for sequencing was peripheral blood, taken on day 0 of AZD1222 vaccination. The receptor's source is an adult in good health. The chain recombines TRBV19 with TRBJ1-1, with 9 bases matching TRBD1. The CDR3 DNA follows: TGTGCCAGTAGAATGGACAGGGGGAACACTGAAGCTTTCTTT. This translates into CASRMDRGNTEAFF. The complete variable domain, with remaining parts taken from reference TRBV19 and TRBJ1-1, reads DGGITQSPKYLFRKEGQNVTLSCEQNLNHDAMYWYRQDPGQGLRLIYYSQIVNDFQKGDIAEGYSVSREKKESFPLTVTSAQKNPTAFYLCASRMDRGNTEAFFGQGTRLTVV.